The source of this T cell receptor beta chain is a study of shared clonotypes between healthy human individuals (dated by TCRdb to the early 2020s). In the study overall: Three men and two women, aged 18 to 49 years, made up the cohort. For each donor, CD4 naive and CD4 memory were each run on three plates, CD8 naive on two plates, and CD8 memory on one plate. To estimate repertoire size and how much clonotypes are shared between individuals, the study performed deep sequencing of blood TCR repertoires from five healthy adults. To increase sequencing depth and limit assay-specific biases, different laboratories used diverse techniques to prepare libraries and sequence TCR repertoires. Leukapheresis yielded between about 0.9 and 8.9 billion PBMCs per donor. Paper-wide results and their limitations: Estimated clonotype richness was generally larger for naive than for memory subsets. Pairwise subsampling led to the expectation that sequencing depth would affect the degree of clonotype sharing among donors. Sampling was restricted to blood, and TCR repertoires in tissue are likely to differ from TCR repertoires in blood. Higher generation probabilities were observed for clonotypes shared by all four sorted-subset donors than for non-shared clonotypes. Because the study included only a small number of donors, the genetic and exposure-history diversity represented was limited. Rarefaction of sorted-subset datasets indicated incomplete sequencing despite the large sequencing depth. Roughly 5% of naive CD4, 3.5% of naive CD8, approximately 2.2% of memory CD4, and 0.4% of memory CD8 clonotypes were shared across four donors.

Concerning this clone: Its specific antigen is unknown. The sample holds no much larger clone one base away, and base qualities are not on file.

The donors were healthy, HIV-negative adults who had no recently reported acute infections or vaccinations. Only Caucasian adults living in Nashville, Tennessee, USA were represented among the donors. CD4+ T cells were enriched through magnetic negative selection, after which naive cells were positively selected on CD45RA and the remaining negative fraction served as the memory subset. After blood collection by leukapheresis, PBMCs were isolated using Ficoll-Histopaque density gradient centrifugation and then cryopreserved in the vapor phase of liquid nitrogen. Analytical flow cytometry was used to check the purity and quantity of every magnetically sorted T cell population. Each sorted fraction had its genomic DNA isolated and then quantified by UV absorbance on a Nanodrop 2000c. Compared with germline, V lacks 5 bases and J lacks 7 bases; bases without a gene match: 2. The CDR3 covers 12 residues, taking in both the cysteine and the phenylalanine. Only CDR3 DNA remains: 36 bases, in frame from the first base. Looking up the germline V gene (reference sequence) yields CDR1 SEHNR and CDR2 FQNEAQ.

Using the deep immunoSEQ assay, multiplex PCR amplified TCR CDR3 regions from genomic DNA. Genomic DNA extracted from each cell subset was distributed evenly over all wells of several immunoSEQ 96-well plates, and each plate served as one replicate. For sorted subsets, each replicate PCR was loaded with about 0.2 ug genomic DNA, equivalent to about 30,000 T cell genomes. Purified libraries were quantified with a Qubit 3.0 fluorometer, sized on a Bioanalyzer 2100, and re-quantified with the KAPA Library Quantification kit. Every immunoSEQ 96-well plate was sequenced on a separate single-read 150-cycle Illumina NextSeq 550 flow cell. As for the original processing: Because only junctional sequences without quality scores were contained in the immunoSEQ output, filtering matching that applied to full-length reads could not be performed. Sequences were annotated with PyIR, a Python wrapper for IgBLAST v1.9, using IMGT germline references to assign V/J genes and CDR3. Reads were removed for weak V/J assignments (E-value above 1e-6), missing CDR3, stop codons, out-of-frame junctions, or ambiguous translated residues. V3J clonotypes were defined as sequences sharing the same inferred V gene, J gene, and CDR3 amino acid sequence. The percentage overlap between two repertoires was calculated by dividing the number of shared unique clonotypes by the size of the smaller repertoire. Repertoire richness was assessed with RTK rarefaction, the Chao1 estimator, and Recon v2.1 estimates of unobserved clonotypes. Generation probabilities for all TCRbeta clonotypes obtained by the gDNA method from a handful of donors were computed using OLGA. The source is immuneACCESS, and TCRdb retained only in-frame sequences with V and J called. Part of the clones is not carried over; for the studies checked, unresolved V genes explain less than half of this, and the remainder is unexplained. V, J and clone size reflect that table, while D and trimming were determined from the DNA. The table for this sample lists over a million clones; roughly 95% of them were counted only once. More than 0.9% of the sample rests with the top ten.

The receptor's source is a man aged 25-45 years in good health. The source material was naive CD4+ T cells sorted from blood. The cell subset or site tag for this specimen amounts to: CD45RA+ positively selected. The V and J genes are TRBV7-9 and TRBJ2-1; 7 junctional bases match TRBD1. For the CDR3, the sequence is CASSPDRNEQFF. The DNA sequence is given as TGTGCCAGCAGCCCGGACAGGAATGAGCAGTTCTTC.